These 4 T cell receptor beta chains came from one sample sequenced in a study of T cell responses to AZD1222 COVID-19 vaccine. The method was immunoSEQ multiplex PCR; TCRdb's version includes in-frame clones alone and lacks a portion of them. The table has over 110,000 clones, 85% to 95% seen once. Sequencing was performed on peripheral blood, taken on day 0 of AZD1222 vaccination. The origin of the receptors is an adult in good health.

The chain has TRBV5-1 and TRBJ1-1, with 7 bases matching TRBD1. Germline V gene sequence: CDR1 SGHRS, CDR2 YFSETQ. J was trimmed by 5 bases and V by 3 bases; bases with no gene match: 13. CDR3 length: 16 residues. In nucleotides, the CDR3 is TGCGCCAGCAGCTACATATCAATCACAGGGGTTACTGAAGCTTTCTTT. This translates into CASSYISITGVTEAFF.

The chain carries TRBV7-8 and TRBJ2-7; 8 positions agree with TRBD2. This CDR3 has 17 amino acids. V lost 0 bases, J lost 0 bases, and 7 bases stayed unmatched. The germline CDR1 and CDR2 sequences are SGHVS and FQNEAQ. Here the CDR3 reads CASSLANSGATSYEQYF. The CDR3 DNA sequence: TGTGCCAGCAGCTTAGCGAATAGCGGGGCGACCTCCTACGAGCAGTACTTC.

This clone was detected once. The V call is TRBV6-5, the J call TRBJ1-4, with D possibly TRBD1 on 5 matching bases. This CDR3 has 15 residues. Trimming cost V 2 bases and J 5 bases, with 12 bases left between them. Looked up from germline, CDR1 is MNHEY and CDR2 is SVGAGI. CDR3 sequence (DNA): TGTGCCAGCAGTTACCAAGGGACCGGGAATGAAAAACTGTTTTTT. Protein sequence: CASSYQGTGNEKLFF.

The rearrangement uses TRBV6-2 or TRBV6-3 and TRBJ2-1; a possible D gene is TRBD1 (5 bases). This CDR3 has 15 residues. The germline V gene has CDR1 MNHEY and CDR2 SVGEGT. V was cut by 6 bases and J by 5 bases, with 17 bases left in between. CDR3 in amino acids: CASSGHNPSDNEQFF. The DNA of the CDR3 is TGTGCCAGCAGCGGACACAACCCTAGTGACAATGAGCAGTTCTTC.